The rows below give T cell receptor beta chains drawn from one sample of a study of CD8+CD57+ T cells in acquired aplastic anemia. TCRdb redid the calling of the reads with MiXCR, one entry per CDR3 protein. This sample yields 250,000 to 350,000 distinct CDR3 sequences, of which 56% are seen a single time; around 7.6% belongs to the top ten. Material: sorted CD4+, CD8+, or CD8+CD57+ T cells (not recorded which) from PBMCs. The receptors derive from a human donor with severe aplastic anemia or a healthy control (not recorded which). Each CDR3 is given with its conserved first and last residue. Fields, in order: V gene, D gene, clone size, J gene, CDR3 length, CDR3 protein, CDR3 DNA. D genes are given only for firm matches. Rows give clone size only sometimes, using once, few, many, or a class for an expanded clone.

>TRBV12-3/TRBV12-4|NA|many|TRBJ1-1|15
CASSLRQAVDTEAFF
TGTGCCAGCAGCCTCCGACAGGCGGTTGACACTGAAGCTTTCTTT
>TRBV19|TRBD1|NA|TRBJ1-2|13
CASRGQAVYGYTF
TGTGCCAGTAGAGGACAGGCCGTCTATGGCTACACCTTC
>TRBV5-4|TRBD2|NA|TRBJ2-1|15
CASSQDLLAVNEQFF
TGTGCCAGCAGCCAAGACCTTCTAGCGGTCAATGAGCAGTTCTTC
>TRBV2|TRBD1|many|TRBJ2-1|13
CATGTGPYNEQFF
TGTGCCACCGGGACAGGACCATACAATGAGCAGTTCTTC
>TRBV7-9|NA|NA|TRBJ2-3|14
CASSFTSLTDTQYF
TGTGCCAGCAGCTTCACTAGTTTGACAGATACGCAGTATTTT
>TRBV3-1|NA|few|TRBJ1-1|14
CASSQGRINTEAFF
TGTGCCAGCAGCCAGGGACGGATAAACACTGAAGCTTTCTTT
>TRBV12-3/TRBV12-4|NA|NA|TRBJ1-2|15
CASRPQWGPGYGYTF
TGTGCCAGCAGACCCCAGTGGGGTCCCGGATATGGCTACACCTTC
>TRBV15|TRBD1|NA|TRBJ2-7|15
CATSSLSGQGYEQYF
TGTGCCACCAGCAGCCTATCGGGACAGGGATACGAGCAGTACTTC
>TRBV5-6|TRBD1|NA|TRBJ1-1|13
CASSKGQGLLAFF
TGTGCCAGCAGCAAGGGACAGGGACTTTTAGCTTTCTTT
>TRBV2|NA|NA|TRBJ1-4|15
CASSATGQRNEKLFF
TGTGCCAGCAGTGCTACAGGGCAACGGAATGAAAAACTGTTTTTT
>TRBV11-3|NA|many|TRBJ2-7|13
CASSESLIHAQYF
TGTGCCAGCAGCGAGAGCCTTATTCATGCGCAGTACTTC
>TRBV29-1|NA|NA|TRBJ1-3|14
CSAQGGLAGNTIYF
TGCAGCGCACAGGGAGGTTTAGCTGGAAACACCATATATTTT
>TRBV2|NA|NA|TRBJ2-1|11
CARGRGNEQFF
TGTGCCAGGGGAAGAGGGAATGAGCAGTTCTTC
>TRBV5-1|NA|many|TRBJ2-1|13
CASSLEVAVEQFF
TGCGCCAGCAGCTTGGAGGTCGCCGTTGAGCAGTTCTTC
>TRBV11-1|TRBD1|NA|TRBJ1-6|15
CASSPGTGLNPPLHF
TGTGCCAGCAGCCCCGGGACAGGGTTGAATCCACCCCTCCACTTT
>TRBV6-5|TRBD1|NA|TRBJ2-7|14
CASSRRTGSNEQYF
TGTGCCAGCAGCAGACGGACAGGGTCTAACGAGCAGTACTTC
>TRBV20-1|NA|NA|TRBJ1-1|15
CSASPTGTSNTEAFF
TGCAGTGCTAGCCCGACCGGGACATCGAACACTGAAGCTTTCTTT
>TRBV7-2|NA|NA|TRBJ1-3|14
CASSFVGTRNTIYF
TGTGCCAGCAGCTTTGTAGGGACTCGAAACACCATATATTTT
>TRBV10-2|NA|NA|TRBJ2-1|13
CASRPLGRNEQFF
TGCGCCAGCAGGCCCTTGGGTCGGAATGAGCAGTTCTTC
>TRBV5-8|NA|once|TRBJ1-4|16
CASSSGMIVTNEKLFF
TGCGCCAGCAGCTCGGGGATGATTGTGACTAATGAAAAACTGTTTTTT
>TRBV20-1|NA|NA|TRBJ2-7|14
CSARVPTTGYEQYF
TGCAGTGCTAGAGTACCTACGACGGGCTACGAGCAGTACTTC
>TRBV12-3/TRBV12-4|NA|NA|TRBJ1-4|15
CASSQTQGGNEKLFF
TGTGCCAGCAGCCAAACCCAAGGGGGTAATGAAAAACTGTTTTTT
>TRBV30|NA|NA|TRBJ2-3|13
CASGHKIGDTQYF
TGTGCCTCCGGGCACAAAATTGGAGATACGCAGTATTTT
>TRBV20-1|TRBD1|NA|TRBJ1-5|14
CSAREDRGNQPQHF
TGCAGTGCTAGAGAAGACAGGGGCAATCAGCCCCAGCATTTT
>TRBV7-9|NA|NA|TRBJ1-1|14
CASSHGPGNTEAFF
TGTGCCAGCAGCCATGGACCAGGGAACACTGAAGCTTTCTTT
>TRBV4-1|NA|many|TRBJ2-7|16
CASSQADMISSYEQYF
TGCGCCAGCAGCCAAGCGGACATGATAAGCTCCTACGAGCAGTACTTC
>TRBV24-1|TRBD1|once|TRBJ2-6|17
CATSTRDRGFGANVLTF
TGTGCCACCAGCACCCGGGACAGGGGGTTTGGGGCCAACGTCCTGACTTTC
>TRBV7-3|TRBD1|NA|TRBJ1-6|15
CASSLTAGGSSPLHF
TGTGCCAGCAGCTTAACAGCAGGGGGAAGTTCACCCCTCCACTTT
>TRBV5-1|NA|NA|TRBJ1-3|14
CASSPGDSGNTIYF
TGCGCCAGCAGCCCCGGTGACTCTGGAAACACCATATATTTT
>TRBV12-3/TRBV12-4|NA|NA|TRBJ1-1|12
CASSYGYTEAFF
TGTGCCAGCAGTTATGGGTACACTGAAGCTTTCTTT
>TRBV20-1|NA|NA|TRBJ1-4|13
CSARAPGREKLFF
TGCAGTGCTAGAGCCCCAGGGAGAGAAAAGCTGTTTTTT